One sample yielded the 8 T cell receptor beta chains listed below, sequenced in a study of OX40 agonist ivuxolimab in advanced cancers. Libraries were prepared by immunoSEQ multiplex PCR; TCRdb keeps only in-frame clonotypes and omits some of them. Among around 57,000 clones, 86% were seen once, and the ten largest hold roughly 1.2%. Here the sequenced sample was CD4+ or CD8+ T cells sorted from blood, taken in a trial of the OX40 agonist ivuxolimab. Receptors originate from an adult with an advanced solid tumor such as melanoma, head and neck, liver or kidney cancer.

CDR3 protein: CAWSVRGGWDEQYF. The CDR3 nucleotides are TGTGCCTGGAGTGTACGAGGGGGTTGGGACGAGCAGTACTTC. The rearrangement uses TRBV30 and TRBJ2-7, with a tentative D call TRBD1 (6 bases). The CDR3 is made up of 14 amino acids. V shed 0 bases and J shed 5 bases, with 14 bases lying between them. CDR1 is GTSNPN, CDR2 SVGIG, per germline (reference sequence).

This clone was counted once. This sequence joins TRBV10-2 and TRBJ1-1; no definite D call. This CDR3 contains 15 residues. Germline CDR1 reads WSHSY; CDR2 reads SAAADI. Trimming shortened V by 3 bases and J by 8 bases, and 19 bases separated the two germline ends. The chain's CDR3 is CASSDSGTRVWEAFF. In nucleotides, the CDR3 is TGCGCCAGCAGTGATTCCGGCACCCGGGTTTGGGAAGCTTTCTTT.

The chain has TRBV30 and TRBJ1-2; D possibly corresponds to TRBD1 (6 bases). V was cut by 1 base and J by 8 bases, with 11 bases left in between. CDR1 is GTSNPN and CDR2 is SVGIG in the germline V gene (reference sequence). The CDR3 has 12 residues. CDR3 amino acids: CAWSDRVGGYTF. The CDR3 DNA is TGTGCCTGGAGTGACAGGGTAGGAGGCTACACCTTC.

This chain connects TRBV6-1 to TRBJ2-7; perhaps TRBD1 as D (5 bases). This CDR3 has 15 residues. V was shortened by 7 bases and J by 2 bases, with 18 bases between the two germline ends. Per the germline V gene, CDR1 is MNHNS and CDR2 is SASEGT. The CDR3 nucleotides are TGTGCCAGCATGCCAGGACAAGGCCTAACCTACGAGCAGTACTTC. The encoded protein is CASMPGQGLTYEQYF.

The CDR3 protein is CASSIYFFSQAKKSSGNTIYF. CDR3 bases: TGTGCCAGTAGTATTTATTTTTTCTCGCAGGCCAAAAAATCGTCTGGAAACACCATATATTTT. The V gene is TRBV19, the J gene TRBJ1-3; D ambiguous. The length of the CDR3 is 21 residues. Deletions cut 3 bases from V and 1 base from J, with 28 bases between. Germline values: CDR1 LNHDA, CDR2 SQIVND (reference sequence).

This chain joins TRBV10-3 and TRBJ1-1, with D possibly being TRBD1 (5 bases). This CDR3 comprises 15 residues. Germline-derived CDR1 and CDR2 are ENHRY and SYGVKD. The V end was cut by 3 bases, the J end by 0 bases, with 11 bases between. Here the CDR3 DNA reads TGTGCCATCAGTGAAGGGTGGGGGGTGAACACTGAAGCTTTCTTT. It encodes CAISEGWGVNTEAFF.

The genes are TRBV11-2 and TRBJ2-1; possibly TRBD1 or TRBD2 for D (5 bases each). Germline CDR1 SGHAT, CDR2 FQNNGV. The ends were cut back, 4 bases at V and 12 bases at J, with 10 bases in the middle. The CDR3 runs 11 residues. The CDR3 loop reads CASSSGPGQFF. In DNA, the CDR3 is TGTGCCAGCAGCTCGGGGCCGGGGCAGTTCTTC.

This rearrangement joins TRBV9 to TRBJ2-7, with D hard to call. Germline CDR1 reads SGDLS; CDR2 reads YYNGEE. With 4 bases removed from V and 3 bases from J, the gap between germline ends came to 17 bases. The CDR3 spans 15 residues. CDR3 amino acids: CASSTTRSGRYEQYF. CDR3 bases: TGTGCCAGCAGCACGACTCGTAGTGGTCGCTACGAGCAGTACTTC.